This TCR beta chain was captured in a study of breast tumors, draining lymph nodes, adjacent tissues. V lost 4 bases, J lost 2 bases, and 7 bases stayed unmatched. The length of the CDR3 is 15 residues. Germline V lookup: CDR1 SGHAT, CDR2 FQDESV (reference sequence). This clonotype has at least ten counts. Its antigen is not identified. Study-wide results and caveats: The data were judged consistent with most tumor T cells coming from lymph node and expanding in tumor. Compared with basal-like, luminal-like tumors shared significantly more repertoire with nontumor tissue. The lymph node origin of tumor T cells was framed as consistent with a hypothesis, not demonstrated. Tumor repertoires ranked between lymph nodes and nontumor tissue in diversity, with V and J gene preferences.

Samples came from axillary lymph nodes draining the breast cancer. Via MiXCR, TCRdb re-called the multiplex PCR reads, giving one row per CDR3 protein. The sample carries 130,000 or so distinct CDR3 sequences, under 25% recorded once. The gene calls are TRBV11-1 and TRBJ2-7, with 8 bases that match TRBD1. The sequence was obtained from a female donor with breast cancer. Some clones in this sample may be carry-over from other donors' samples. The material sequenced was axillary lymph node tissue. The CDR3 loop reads CASSSRQGQAYEQYF. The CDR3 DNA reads TGTGCCAGCAGCTCTAGACAGGGGCAAGCCTACGAGCAGTACTTC.